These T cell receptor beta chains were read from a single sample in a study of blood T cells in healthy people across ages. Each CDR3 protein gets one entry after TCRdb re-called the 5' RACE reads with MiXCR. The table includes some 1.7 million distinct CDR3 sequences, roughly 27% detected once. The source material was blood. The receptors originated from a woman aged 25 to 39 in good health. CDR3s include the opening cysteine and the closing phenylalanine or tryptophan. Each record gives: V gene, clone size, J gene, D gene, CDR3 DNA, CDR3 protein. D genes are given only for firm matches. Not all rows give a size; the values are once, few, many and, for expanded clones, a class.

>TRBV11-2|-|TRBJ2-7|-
TGTGCCAGCAGCCTCACGGACGGCTCCTGCGAGCAGTACTTC
CASSLTDGSCEQYF
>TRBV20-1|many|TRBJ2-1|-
TGCCTTATGACTGGATACAATGAGCAGTTCTTC
CLMTGYNEQFF
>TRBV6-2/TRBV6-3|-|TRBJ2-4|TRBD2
TGTGCCAGCAGTTCCCCCTCACTAGCGGCCAAAAACATTCAGTACTTC
CASSSPSLAAKNIQYF
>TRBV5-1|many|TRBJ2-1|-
TGCGCCAGCAGCTTGGGACACCAGCAGTTCTTC
CASSLGHQQFF
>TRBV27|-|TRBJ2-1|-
TGTGCCAGCAGTATGGAGCAGGGATATGAGCAGTTCTTC
CASSMEQGYEQFF
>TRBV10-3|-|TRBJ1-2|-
TGTGCCATCAGCCAAGGTATGGCCTATGGCTACACCTTC
CAISQGMAYGYTF
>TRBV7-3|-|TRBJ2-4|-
TGTGCCAGCAGCTTAAGACGAGGCGATTTCTACAATGAGCAGTACTTC
CASSLRRGDFYNEQYF
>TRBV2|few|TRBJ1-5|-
TGTGCCAGCAGTGAAGAGGGGGACAGCAATCAGCCCCAGCATTTT
CASSEEGDSNQPQHF
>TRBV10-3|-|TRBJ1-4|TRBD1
TGTGCCATCAGTGGGACAGGGGAGGGCGAAAAACTGTTTTTT
CAISGTGEGEKLFF
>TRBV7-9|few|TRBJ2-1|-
TGTGCCAGCAGAGCCGCCACCTACAATGAGCAGTTCTTC
CASRAATYNEQFF
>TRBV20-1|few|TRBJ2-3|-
TGCAGTGCCCCCAATCTAGATACGCAGTATTTT
CSAPNLDTQYF
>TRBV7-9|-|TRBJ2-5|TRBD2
TGTGCCAGCAGGCAACCGGGGGGAGGCGGGAGCCAAGAGACCCAGTACTTC
CASRQPGGGGSQETQYF
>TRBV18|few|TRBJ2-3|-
TGTGCCAGCTCACCACCGGGAGCGGGCACAGATACGCAGTATTTT
CASSPPGAGTDTQYF
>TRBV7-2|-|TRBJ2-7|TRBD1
TGTGCCAGCAGCTTAGCCCTCGGGCCCCAGGGGGCCTACGAGCAGTACTTC
CASSLALGPQGAYEQYF
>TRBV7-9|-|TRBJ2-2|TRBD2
TGTGCCCCTGTTCGGCGGGGGGACACCGGGGAGCTGTTTTTT
CAPVRRGDTGELFF
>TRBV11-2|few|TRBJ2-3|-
TGTGCCAGCAGCCTCCTGGAGGGGCCCCCCCTCACTTTCCAAAATCCCTTCACAGATACGCAGTATTTT
CASSLLEGPPLTFQNPFTDTQYF
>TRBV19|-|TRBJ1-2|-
TGTGCCAGTTACGGCACGGCGGCGTTCTATGGCTACACCTTC
CASYGTAAFYGYTF
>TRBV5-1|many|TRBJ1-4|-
TGCGCCAGCAGCCCTGGGGAGGGGCGAGAAAAACTGTTTTTT
CASSPGEGREKLFF
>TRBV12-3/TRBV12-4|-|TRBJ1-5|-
TGTGCCAGCAGTCGGGGGATTTATAGCAATCAGCCCCAGCATTTT
CASSRGIYSNQPQHF
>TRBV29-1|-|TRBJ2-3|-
TGCAGCGTTGTTTTAAAAAACAGACCCTACGAGCAGTATTTT
CSVVLKNRPYEQYF
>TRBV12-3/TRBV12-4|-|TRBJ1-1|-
TGTGCCAGCAGTTTCACAGGGCTTGGAGAAGCTTTCTTT
CASSFTGLGEAFF
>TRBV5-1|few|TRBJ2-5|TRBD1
TGCGCCAGCAGCTCGCTCCAGGGGGAAGAGACCCAGTACTTC
CASSSLQGEETQYF
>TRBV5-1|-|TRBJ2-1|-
TGCGCCAGCAGCGGCGCAGGGATAGGCTACAATGAGCAGTTCTTC
CASSGAGIGYNEQFF
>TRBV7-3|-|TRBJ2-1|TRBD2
TGTGCCAGCAGCTTAGGCGCTAGCGGGGGGGTCGATGAGCAGTTCTTC
CASSLGASGGVDEQFF
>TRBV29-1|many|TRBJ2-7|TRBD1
TGCAGCGTTCGATTGACACAGGGGGCATACGAGCAGTACTTC
CSVRLTQGAYEQYF
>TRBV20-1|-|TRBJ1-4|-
TGCAGTGCTGCGAAGAATGAAAAACTGTTTTTT
CSAAKNEKLFF
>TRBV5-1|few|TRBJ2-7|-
TGCGCCAGCAGCTTGGAATCCCTCTCGGGGGTCGAGCAGTACTTC
CASSLESLSGVEQYF
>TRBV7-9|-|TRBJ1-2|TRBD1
TGTGCCAGCAGCACGGGACAGATTAACTATGGCTACACCTTC
CASSTGQINYGYTF
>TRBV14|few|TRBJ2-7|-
TGTGCCAGCAGAGGGGGGATCGGACCAAACGAGCAGTACTTC
CASRGGIGPNEQYF
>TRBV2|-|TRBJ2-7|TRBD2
TGTGCCAGCAGAGGCGGACTAGTCGAGCAGTACTTC
CASRGGLVEQYF
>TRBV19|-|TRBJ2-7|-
TGTGCCAGTAGTCAGAACGGCCCGATTCCCTACGAGCAGTACTTC
CASSQNGPIPYEQYF
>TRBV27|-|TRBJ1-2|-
TGTGCCAGCAGTTCTGCGGCGGGCCACTACACCTTC
CASSSAAGHYTF
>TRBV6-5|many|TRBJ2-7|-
TGTGCCAGCAGTTACCGGTTCGAGCAGTACTTC
CASSYRFEQYF
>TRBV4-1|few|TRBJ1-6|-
TGCGCCAGCAGCCAAGAAGGCTCAGCCATTACTTCACCCCTCCACTTT
CASSQEGSAITSPLHF
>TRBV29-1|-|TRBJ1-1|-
TGCAGCGGGGGATTTGTAGCGGCTGAAGCTTTCTTT
CSGGFVAAEAFF
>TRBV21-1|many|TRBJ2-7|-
TGTGCCAGCAGCGGAAGCGGGAGTAACCACGAGCAGTACTTC
CASSGSGSNHEQYF
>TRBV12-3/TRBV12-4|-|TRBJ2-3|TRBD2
TGTGCCAGCAGTTCAATGTCTAGCGGGTGGAGGTTGTTAACTACAGATACGCAGTATTTT
CASSSMSSGWRLLTTDTQYF